This T cell receptor (beta chain) emerged from a study of cytomegalovirus exposure and HLA in healthy donors. Points from the study as a whole: Confirmation was obtained in vitro that a few CMV-associated chains are specific for CMV antigens. Using the classifier, cytomegalovirus status was reportedly diagnosed with high specificity and sensitivity.

With respect to this clone: Its antigen is unknown.

This CDR3 region has 14 residues. Trimming shortened V by 3 bases and J by 5 bases, and 11 bases separated the two germline ends. Per germline, CDR1 ENHRY and CDR2 SYGVKD. Clones were sequenced by immunoSEQ multiplex PCR, and TCRdb holds only the in-frame ones, with some missing. Here the sample spans 280,000 or so clones, more than 75% being singletons. The sample taken for sequencing was PBMCs. The TCR sequence derives from a young woman in good health and CMV-seronegative. The rearrangement uses TRBV10-3 and TRBJ2-1; possibly TRBD2 for D (5 bases). The CDR3 DNA is TGTGCCATCAGTGATGGTCTAGCCGACAATGAGCAGTTCTTC. Amino acids: CAISDGLADNEQFF.